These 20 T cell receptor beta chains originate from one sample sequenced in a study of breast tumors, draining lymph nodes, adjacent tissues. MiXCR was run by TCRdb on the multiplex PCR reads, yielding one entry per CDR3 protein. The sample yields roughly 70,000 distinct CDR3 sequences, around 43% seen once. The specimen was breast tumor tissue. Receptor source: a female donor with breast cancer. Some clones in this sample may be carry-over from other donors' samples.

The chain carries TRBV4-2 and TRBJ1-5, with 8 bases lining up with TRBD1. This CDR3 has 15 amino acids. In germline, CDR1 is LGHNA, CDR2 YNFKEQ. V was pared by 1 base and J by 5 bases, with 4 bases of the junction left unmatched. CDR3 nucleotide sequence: TGTGCCAGCAGCCAAGTCCCACAGGGGGATCAGCCCCAGCATTTT. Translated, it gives CASSQVPQGDQPQHF.

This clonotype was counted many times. The CDR3 DNA is TGTGCCAGTAGTATCGGGAGTTGGGCGGGGGTGACCACCGGGGAGCTGTTTTTT. This translates into CASSIGSWAGVTTGELFF. The chain couples TRBV19 to TRBJ2-2; 7 nucleotides match TRBD2. Germline loops: CDR1 LNHDA, CDR2 SQIVND (reference sequence). The CDR3 covers 18 residues. V was pared by 3 bases and J by 4 bases, with 14 bases of the junction left unmatched.

The CDR3 loop reads CASSLGTGGFRDTQYF. The DNA for the CDR3 is TGTGCCAGCAGTTTAGGGACAGGGGGGTTCAGAGATACGCAGTATTTT. This chain links TRBV27 with TRBJ2-3; 11 bases match TRBD1. CDR3 length equals 16 residues. Germline CDR1 and CDR2: MNHEY and SMNVEV (reference sequence). After removal of 2 bases from V and 5 bases from J, the junction contained 6 bases not matched to a gene.

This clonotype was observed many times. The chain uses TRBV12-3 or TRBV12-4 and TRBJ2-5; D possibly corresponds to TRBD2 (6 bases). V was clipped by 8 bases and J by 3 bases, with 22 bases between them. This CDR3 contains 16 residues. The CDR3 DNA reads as TGTGCCAGCTGCCGGGGACGCCAGGGACTGAAAGAGACCCAGTACTTC. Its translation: CASCRGRQGLKETQYF.

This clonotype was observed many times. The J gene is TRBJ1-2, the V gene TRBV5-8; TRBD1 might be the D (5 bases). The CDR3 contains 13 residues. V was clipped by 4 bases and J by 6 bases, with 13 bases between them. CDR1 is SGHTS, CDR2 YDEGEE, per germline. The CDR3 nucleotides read TGTGCCAGCAGCATTCACTGGGGGGATGGCTACACCTTC. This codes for CASSIHWGDGYTF.

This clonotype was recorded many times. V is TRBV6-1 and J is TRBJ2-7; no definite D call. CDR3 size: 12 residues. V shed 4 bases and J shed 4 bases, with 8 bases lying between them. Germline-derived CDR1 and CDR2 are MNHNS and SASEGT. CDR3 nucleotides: TGTGCCAGCAGTGGTTACAGTTACGAGCAGTACTTC. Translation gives CASSGYSYEQYF.

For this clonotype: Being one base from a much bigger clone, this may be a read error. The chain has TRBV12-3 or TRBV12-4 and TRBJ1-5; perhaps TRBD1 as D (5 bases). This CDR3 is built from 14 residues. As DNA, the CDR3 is TGTGCCAGCAGTTTCGGGGGGAGCAATCGGCCCCAGCATTTT. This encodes CASSFGGSNRPQHF.

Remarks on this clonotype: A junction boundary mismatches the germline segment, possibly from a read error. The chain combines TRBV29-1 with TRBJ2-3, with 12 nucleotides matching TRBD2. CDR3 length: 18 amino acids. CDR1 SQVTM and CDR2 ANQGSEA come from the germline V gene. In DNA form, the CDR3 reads TGCGGCGTTGAACCGGAAGTTCTGGCTAGCGGGAGGGCGGATACGCAGTATTTT. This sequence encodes CGVEPEVLASGRADTQYF.

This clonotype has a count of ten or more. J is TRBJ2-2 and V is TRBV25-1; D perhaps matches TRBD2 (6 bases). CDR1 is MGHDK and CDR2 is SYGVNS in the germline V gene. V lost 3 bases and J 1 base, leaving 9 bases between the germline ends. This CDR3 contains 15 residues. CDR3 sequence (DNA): TGTGCCAGCAGTGATCGTAGCGGGAACACCGGGGAGCTGTTTTTT. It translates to CASSDRSGNTGELFF.

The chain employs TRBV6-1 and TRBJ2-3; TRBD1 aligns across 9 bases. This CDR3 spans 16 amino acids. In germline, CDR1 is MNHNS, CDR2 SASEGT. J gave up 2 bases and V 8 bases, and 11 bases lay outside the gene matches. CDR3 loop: CASRIWDRVSTDTQYF. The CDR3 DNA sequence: TGTGCCAGCCGTATCTGGGACAGGGTATCCACAGATACGCAGTATTTT.

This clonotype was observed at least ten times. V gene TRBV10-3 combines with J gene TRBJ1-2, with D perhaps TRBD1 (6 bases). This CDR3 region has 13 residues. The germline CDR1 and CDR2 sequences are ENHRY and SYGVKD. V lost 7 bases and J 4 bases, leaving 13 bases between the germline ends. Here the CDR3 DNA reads TGTGCCATCACCAAAGGACAGCTCTATGGCTACACCTTC. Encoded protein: CAITKGQLYGYTF.

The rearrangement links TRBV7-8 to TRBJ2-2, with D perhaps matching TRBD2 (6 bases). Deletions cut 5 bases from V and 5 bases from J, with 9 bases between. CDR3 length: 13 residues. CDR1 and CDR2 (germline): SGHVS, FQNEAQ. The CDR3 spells CASSGRRTGELFF. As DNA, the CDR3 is TGTGCCAGCAGCGGGAGGCGGACCGGGGAGCTGTTTTTT.

The CDR3 loop is CSLNQGTNSPLHF. The CDR3 nucleotides are TGCAGCTTGAATCAGGGAACTAATTCACCCCTCCACTTT. The V and J genes are TRBV29-1 and TRBJ1-6; D perhaps matches TRBD1 (5 bases). Germline lookup yields CDR1 SQVTM and CDR2 ANQGSEA. V was pared by 8 bases and J by 6 bases, with 14 bases between. The CDR3 is 13 amino acids.

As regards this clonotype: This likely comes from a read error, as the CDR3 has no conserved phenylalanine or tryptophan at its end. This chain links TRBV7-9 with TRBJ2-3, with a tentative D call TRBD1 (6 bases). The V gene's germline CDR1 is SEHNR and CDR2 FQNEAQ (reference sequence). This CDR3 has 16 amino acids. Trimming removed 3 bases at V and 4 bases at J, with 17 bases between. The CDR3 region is CASSFRGRSTADTQYL. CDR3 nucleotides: TGTGCCAGCAGCTTCAGGGGCAGGTCTACAGCAGATACGCAGTATTTA.

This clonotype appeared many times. CDR3 bases: TGTGCCAGCAGTAGAGCCAACGGGTATGGCTACACCTTC. It codes for CASSRANGYGYTF. The chain recombines TRBV6-6 with TRBJ1-2; unclear D gene. Trimming pared 5 bases from V and 5 bases from J, leaving 12 bases between. The CDR3 loop spans 13 amino acids. Germline V lookup: CDR1 MNHNY, CDR2 SVGAGI (reference sequence).

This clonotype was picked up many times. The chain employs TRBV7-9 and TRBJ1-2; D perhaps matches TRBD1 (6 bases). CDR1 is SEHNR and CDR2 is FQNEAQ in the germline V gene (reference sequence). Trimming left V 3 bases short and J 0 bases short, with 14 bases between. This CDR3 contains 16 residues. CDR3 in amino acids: CASSFYTGTPNYGYTF. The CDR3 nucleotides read TGTGCCAGCAGCTTTTACACCGGGACACCTAACTATGGCTACACCTTC.

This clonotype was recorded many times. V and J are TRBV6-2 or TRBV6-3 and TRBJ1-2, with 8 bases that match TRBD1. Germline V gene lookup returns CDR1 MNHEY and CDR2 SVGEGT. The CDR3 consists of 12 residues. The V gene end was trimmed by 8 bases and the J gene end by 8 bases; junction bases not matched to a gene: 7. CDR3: CASLAGGFGYTF. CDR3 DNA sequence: TGTGCCAGCCTGGCAGGGGGCTTCGGCTACACCTTC.

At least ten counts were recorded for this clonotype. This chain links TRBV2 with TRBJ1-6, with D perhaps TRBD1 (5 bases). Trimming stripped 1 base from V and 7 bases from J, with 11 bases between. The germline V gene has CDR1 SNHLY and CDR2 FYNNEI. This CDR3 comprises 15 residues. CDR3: CASSEGGGTNSPLHF. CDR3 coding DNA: TGTGCCAGCAGTGAAGGGGGGGGTACGAATTCACCCCTCCACTTT.

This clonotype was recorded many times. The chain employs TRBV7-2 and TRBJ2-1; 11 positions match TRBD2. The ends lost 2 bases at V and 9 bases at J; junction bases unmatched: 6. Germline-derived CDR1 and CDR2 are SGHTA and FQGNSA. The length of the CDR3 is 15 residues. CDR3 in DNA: TGTGCCAGCAGCTTATTAGCGGGGGGGCAGACTGAGCAGTTCTTC. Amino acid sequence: CASSLLAGGQTEQFF.

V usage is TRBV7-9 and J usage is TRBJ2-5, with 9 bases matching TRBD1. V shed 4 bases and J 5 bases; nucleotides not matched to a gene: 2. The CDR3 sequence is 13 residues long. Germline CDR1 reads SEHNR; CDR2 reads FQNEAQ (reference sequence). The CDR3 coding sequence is TGTGCCAGCAGCTGGGACAGGGTGGAGACCCAGTACTTC. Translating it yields CASSWDRVETQYF.